This T cell receptor (beta chain) was captured in a study of Tregs in tolerant kidney transplant recipients (dated by TCRdb to about 2019). Concerning the study at large: TCRbeta sequencing was used in the study to identify donor-specific regulatory T cells before combined kidney and bone marrow transplantation, and the identified cells were then tracked after transplant. TCRbeta repertoire sequencing was used in 3 healthy controls to compare several methods for expanding Tregs specific for an allogeneic donor.

Concerning this clone: Its antigen is unknown. Base qualities are missing; no much larger clone stands one base away. Other nucleotide sequences from this sample produce the same CDR3.

Genomic DNA was extracted from sorted cells with the QIAGEN DNeasy Blood and Tissue Kit for TCRbeta CDR3 sequencing. High-throughput TCRbeta CDR3 sequencing, including PCR amplification with bias correction and internal controls, was performed commercially through immunoSEQ. On the study's bioinformatics: Unique productive TCRbeta sequences were defined by CDR3 nucleotide sequence when primers matched and otherwise by CDR3 amino acid sequence together with Vbeta and Jbeta genes. As a correction for sorting error, sequences shared between sorted populations at a frequency ratio of 2:1 or less were discarded, and the remaining shared sequences were assigned to the higher population. A sequence counted as donor-reactive if, in CFSE-low cells, the sequence had a frequency of at least 0.01% and was expanded at least 5-fold compared with unstimulated cells. Repertoire divergence was quantified by Jensen-Shannon divergence calculated from the top 100 TCRbeta sequences ranked by frequency. For any sample with multiple sequencing runs, sorting error was corrected in each run separately before the runs were pooled. Not all clones reach the TCRdb copy of this immuneACCESS table, which keeps in-frame sequences only. Checked studies attribute under half of the gap to unresolved V genes and leave the rest unexplained. V and J calls and clone size follow that table, whereas D and trimming were derived from the DNA. Counted in this sample were 200,000 to 300,000 clones; approximately 84% of them appeared once. The ten largest account for about 0.64% of the sample.

The CDR3 goes from the cysteine to the phenylalanine over 14 residues. The only DNA kept is the CDR3, 42 bases in frame from the first base. The germline V gene sets CDR1 to SGHDT and CDR2 to YYEEEE. V and J lose 1 base and 1 base, and a span of 5 bases separates them. Points the paper makes about the study in general: Although technical replication error seemed to be minimal, the question of biological reproducibility was not addressed directly. The study was limited by small patient numbers, and the findings need validation in larger populations and under other immunosuppression protocols. Expanding Tregs with activated donor B cells appeared to identify the most biologically relevant and donor-specific TCRbeta repertoire.

Thawed PBMCs were FACS-sorted into unstimulated Tregs (CD4+CD25+CD127-), CD4+ non-Tregs (CD4+CD25-), CD4 cells and CD8 cells. Blood from healthy controls was obtained either as purchased buffy coats or from healthy volunteers. Healthy control blood was processed to PBMCs by Ficoll density gradient and cryopreserved, and patient PBMCs were collected before and after transplant. Material for sequencing was CD4+ T cells from blood. The receptor chain draws on TRBV5-6 and TRBJ1-4; the D segment cannot be called with confidence. This sequence originates from a human donor in good health. CDR3 region: CASSLRGTNEKLFF. The DNA sequence is given as TGTGCCAGCAGCTTGCGGGGAACTAATGAAAAACTGTTTTTT.